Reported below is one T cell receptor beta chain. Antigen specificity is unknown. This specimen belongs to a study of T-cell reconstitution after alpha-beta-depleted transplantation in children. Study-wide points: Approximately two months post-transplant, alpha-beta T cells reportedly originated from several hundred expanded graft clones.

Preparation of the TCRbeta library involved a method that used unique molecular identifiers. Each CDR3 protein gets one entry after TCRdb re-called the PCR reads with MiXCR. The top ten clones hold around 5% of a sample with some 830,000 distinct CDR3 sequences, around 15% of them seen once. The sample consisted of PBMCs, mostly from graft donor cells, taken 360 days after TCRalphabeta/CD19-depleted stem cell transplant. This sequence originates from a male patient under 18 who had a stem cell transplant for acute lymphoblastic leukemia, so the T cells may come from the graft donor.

The CDR3 coding sequence is TGTGCCAGCAAAAGGGACATGAACACTGAAGCTTTCTTT. This translates into CASKRDMNTEAFF. This sequence joins TRBV9 and TRBJ1-1; D is perhaps TRBD1 (6 bases). This CDR3 has 13 amino acids. Trimming cost V 6 bases and J 0 bases, with 9 bases left between them. The germline V gene has CDR1 SGDLS and CDR2 YYNGEE.